The 9 T cell receptor beta chains below come from one sample, sequenced in a study of T cell responses to AZD1222 COVID-19 vaccine. TCRdb's copy holds only in-frame clones and misses some; the assay was immunoSEQ multiplex PCR. The sample yields about 80,000 clones, around 90% seen once. The specimen was peripheral blood, collected on day 0 of AZD1222 vaccination. The receptors come from an adult in good health.

This clone was seen only once. The chain combines TRBV5-1 with TRBJ2-1; D gene unclear. V was clipped by 0 bases and J by 1 base, with 5 bases between them. Germline loops: CDR1 SGHRS, CDR2 YFSETQ. The CDR3 has 14 residues. The CDR3 DNA sequence: TGCGCCAGCAGCTTGGGGAGTTCCTACAATGAGCAGTTCTTC. This translates into CASSLGSSYNEQFF.

The V and J genes are TRBV15 and TRBJ1-6, with 7 positions matching TRBD1. The CDR3 totals 15 residues. V lost 0 bases to trimming and J lost 13 bases; unmatched junction nucleotides: 9. The germline V gene has CDR1 LNHNV and CDR2 YYDKDF (reference sequence). The CDR3: CATSRDKTGSGPLHF. DNA for the CDR3: TGTGCCACCAGCAGAGATAAGACAGGGTCAGGCCCCCTCCACTTT.

The chain uses TRBV2 and TRBJ1-5; possibly TRBD1 for D (6 bases). The V end lost 4 bases, the J end lost 6 bases, and 13 bases lay between the germline ends. This CDR3 comprises 14 residues. Germline V gives CDR1 SNHLY, CDR2 FYNNEI. Here the CDR3 reads CASSGSGAIQPQHF. The CDR3 region has the DNA TGTGCCAGCAGTGGGTCGGGGGCGATTCAGCCCCAGCATTTT.

The chain is built from TRBV7-9 and TRBJ2-2; possibly TRBD2 for D (5 bases). V was cut by 1 base and J by 6 bases, with 6 bases left in between. The CDR3 is 13 residues long. Germline lookup yields CDR1 SEHNR and CDR2 FQNEAQ (reference sequence). The CDR3: CASSLGRPGELFF. CDR3 coding DNA: TGTGCCAGCAGCTTAGGGAGGCCCGGGGAGCTGTTTTTT.

The chain carries TRBV19 and TRBJ2-7; no firm D call. The ends were cut back, 6 bases at V and 1 base at J, with 19 bases in the middle. CDR3 length: 16 amino acids. Per the germline V gene, CDR1 is LNHDA and CDR2 is SQIVND (reference sequence). CDR3 sequence reads: CASSPAARSVSYEQYF. The CDR3 DNA follows: TGTGCCAGTAGCCCGGCGGCCAGGTCCGTTTCCTACGAGCAGTACTTC.

This chain links TRBV5-4 with TRBJ2-2; 7 bases match TRBD2. Germline V lookup: CDR1 SGHNT, CDR2 YYREEE (reference sequence). This CDR3 contains 15 residues. The V segment lost 1 base and the J segment 6 bases; nucleotides outside the gene matches: 6. Written as DNA, the CDR3 is TGTGCCAGCAGCTTGAGAGCAGGGAGGGCCGGGGAGCTGTTTTTT. Translation: CASSLRAGRAGELFF. The full variable domain, its missing parts supplied by reference TRBV5-4 and TRBJ2-2, is ETGVTQSPTHLIKTRGQQVTLRCSSQSGHNTVSWYQQALGQGPQFIFQYYREEENGRGNFPPRFSGLQFPNYSSELNVNALELDDSALYLCASSLRAGRAGELFFGEGSRLTVL.

V and J are TRBV4-3 and TRBJ2-7; 7 bases agree with TRBD2. The J segment lost 5 bases and the V segment lost 6 bases, leaving 7 bases of the junction unmatched. CDR3 length: 13 residues. In germline, CDR1 is LGHNA, CDR2 YSLEER. This chain's CDR3 is CASSTSARDEQYF. The CDR3 DNA sequence: TGCGCCAGCAGTACTAGCGCCCGGGACGAGCAGTACTTC.

V gene TRBV7-9 combines with J gene TRBJ1-1; D unclear. The CDR3 has 13 amino acids. Per the germline V gene, CDR1 is SEHNR and CDR2 is FQNEAQ (reference sequence). The V gene lost 5 bases and the J gene lost 3 bases, with 10 bases spanning the gap. This CDR3 is CASSRTKDTEAFF. As DNA, the CDR3 is TGTGCCAGCAGCCGAACGAAGGACACTGAAGCTTTCTTT.

This clone was seen just once. The CDR3 is CSVPVGQGIETQYF. CDR3 in DNA: TGCAGCGTCCCCGTAGGACAGGGTATTGAGACCCAGTACTTC. The chain combines TRBV29-1 with TRBJ2-5; TRBD1 matches at 8 bases. Losses at the gene ends were 6 bases for V and 5 bases for J; bases not matched to a gene: 11. The germline V gene has CDR1 SQVTM and CDR2 ANQGSEA. This CDR3 contains 14 residues.